Described below is a single T cell receptor beta chain sequence and its context. These data originate in a study of blood T cell repertoires in COVID-19. Background on the study: Sites in the United States, Italy and Spain provided acute and convalescent COVID-19 samples. The cDNA or gDNA used as material had been derived from T cells, B-cell-depleted T cells, or PBMCs.

The CDR3 consists of 13 residues. The germline CDR1 and CDR2 sequences are SGHRS and YFSETQ. The ends were cut back, 0 bases at V and 12 bases at J, with 13 bases in the middle. Per the original data handling: Quantification of nucleated cells was approximated via reference gene primer amplification. TCRdb's copy holds only in-frame clones and misses some; the assay was immunoSEQ multiplex PCR. The DNA was the basis for D and trimming; V, J and clone size are from that table. The sample has roughly 500,000 clones; approximately 85% are singletons. This TCR came from a human donor in a cohort sampled during active COVID-19. This sequence joins TRBV5-1 and TRBJ2-1; D may be TRBD2 (5 bases). The sequenced sample consisted of peripheral blood. CDR3 sequence: CASSLGGLKGQFF. The CDR3 DNA sequence: TGCGCCAGCAGCTTGGGCGGACTTAAAGGGCAGTTCTTC.